The rows below give T cell receptor beta chains drawn from one sample of a study of human T cells and chemical hapten exposure. TCRdb independently ran MiXCR on the RACE reads; one entry per CDR3 protein. The sample carries 35,000 to 40,000 distinct CDR3 sequences, more than 9% recorded once. Material: whole blood, obtained in connection with sensitization to the hapten diphenylcyclopropenone (DPC). The receptor source for this set is a man aged 25 to 40 with alopecia areata. Some clones in this sample may be carry-over from other donors' samples. The CDR3 runs from the conserved cysteine through the conserved F or W. The D gene is left open where the match is weak. Expanded clones get a size class; other rows say once, few or many, or leave the size out.

CATMGQGTGGYDEQFF TGTGCCACCATGGGGCAAGGGACAGGGGGTTATGATGAGCAGTTCTTC many TRBD1 TRBV24-1 16 TRBJ2-1
CASSLQGATGNSPLHF TGCGCCAGCAGCTTGCAAGGAGCCACTGGTAATTCACCCCTCCACTTT once - TRBV5-1 16 TRBJ1-6
CASSQGGTEAFF TGTGCCAGCAGTCAGGGTGGCACTGAAGCTTTCTTT few - TRBV28 12 TRBJ1-1
CASSLGHIDTQYF TGCGCCAGCAGCTTGGGACATATAGATACGCAGTATTTT - - TRBV5-1 13 TRBJ2-3
CASSGSAYSNQPQHF TGTGCCAGCAGTGGCTCAGCTTATAGCAATCAGCCCCAGCATTTT many - TRBV2 15 TRBJ1-5
CASRRVNTEAFF TGTGCCAGCAGAAGGGTTAACACTGAAGCTTTCTTT - - TRBV12-3/TRBV12-4 12 TRBJ1-1
CASKLSRGTGEVYF TGTGCCAGCAAATTATCCCGAGGGACAGGCGAGGTGTATTTT few TRBD1 TRBV2 14 TRBJ2-3
CASSQVGIRNEQYF TGTGCCAGCAGCCAAGTTGGGATTAGAAACGAGCAGTACTTC many - TRBV3-1 14 TRBJ2-7
CASSEVIVAFF TGTGCCAGCAGTGAGGTTATTGTGGCTTTCTTT - - TRBV2 11 TRBJ1-1
CASSVGVGRTEAFF TGTGCCAGCAGCGTAGGAGTGGGGCGTACTGAAGCTTTCTTT - - TRBV9 14 TRBJ1-1
CATSDLPGLPPSSYNEQFF TGTGCCACCAGTGATTTGCCGGGGCTTCCCCCTAGCTCCTACAATGAGCAGTTCTTC many - TRBV24-1 19 TRBJ2-1
CSARGGSLVEQYF TGCAGTGCTAGGGGTGGTTCGCTTGTCGAGCAGTACTTC many - TRBV20-1 13 TRBJ2-7
CASTRRRSGGVNEQFF TGTGCCAGCACCCGAAGGAGATCAGGGGGTGTCAATGAGCAGTTCTTC many TRBD1 TRBV12-3/TRBV12-4 16 TRBJ2-1
CASSFLGEVGAKNIQYF TGTGCCAGCAGTTTTTTAGGGGAGGTCGGGGCCAAAAACATTCAGTACTTC - - TRBV28 17 TRBJ2-4
CASSYSGGSETQYF TGTGCCAGCAGTTACTCGGGGGGATCGGAGACCCAGTACTTC few - TRBV6-5 14 TRBJ2-5
CASSSGGYSYEQYF TGTGCCAGCAGCTCCGGGGGGTACTCCTACGAGCAGTACTTC many TRBD2 TRBV5-6 14 TRBJ2-7
CASSPLQGFLYNEQFF TGTGCCAGCAGCCCTCTACAGGGCTTTCTCTACAATGAGCAGTTCTTC many - TRBV3-1 16 TRBJ2-1